These 9 T cell receptor beta chains share one sample of origin, sequenced in a study of regulatory T cells in long-lasting Graves disease. Investigators prepared the TCR beta libraries by applying iRepertoire HTBI primers and Arm-PCR of CDR3 regions. TCRdb independently ran MiXCR on the multiplex PCR reads; one entry per CDR3 protein. The sample has about 470,000 distinct CDR3 sequences; around 21% are singletons. The sample's time point: persistent/refractory GD, antithyroid drugs over 5 years with positive TRAb. From RNA extracted from PBMCs, the TCR library was made. The input for sequencing was peripheral blood mononuclear cells (PBMCs), taken when the disease was refractory, from a patient treated with antithyroid drugs. Every receptor here comes from a female donor with Graves disease.

The chain has TRBV27 and TRBJ2-5, with D unresolved. Trimming stripped 3 bases from V and 5 bases from J, with 16 bases between. The germline CDR1 and CDR2 sequences are MNHEY and SMNVEV (reference sequence). This CDR3 region has 15 residues. In DNA form, the CDR3 reads TGTGCCAGCAGTTTGATGATCGGCCAGGCGGAGACCCAGTACTTC. Encoded protein: CASSLMIGQAETQYF.

This clonotype was seen a few times. Just one base apart from a much larger clone, this may be a read error. The chain links TRBV12-3 or TRBV12-4 to TRBJ1-2; D not resolved. V lost 6 bases, J lost 6 bases, and 20 bases lay in between. The CDR3 length is 15 residues. CDR3 nucleotides: TGTGCCAGCAGCCCACGGCGGCTTGGATCCCATGGCTACACCTTC. This codes for CASSPRRLGSHGYTF.

A few counts support this clonotype. The chain combines TRBV11-2 with TRBJ2-1; the match to TRBD2 covers 7 bases. The germline V gene has CDR1 SGHAT and CDR2 FQNNGV. The CDR3 length is 15 residues. V was clipped by 7 bases and J by 4 bases; unmatched bases: 10. Here the CDR3 DNA reads TGTGCCAGCACCGCGGGAGTAAGTTCATACAATGAGCAGTTCTTC. Amino acids: CASTAGVSSYNEQFF.

Details on this clonotype: It may be a read error: a sequence one base away is much more abundant. The CDR3 reads CASEPSKAYEQYF. Here the CDR3 DNA reads TGTGCCAGCGAACCCTCCAAGGCCTACGAGCAGTACTTC. V is TRBV28 and J is TRBJ2-7; D ambiguous. V gave up 8 bases and J gave up 2 bases, with 13 bases separating them. Germline values: CDR1 MDHEN, CDR2 SYDVKM. The CDR3 totals 13 residues.

This clonotype was recorded a few times. The chain is built from TRBV6-1 and TRBJ2-5; D not resolved. The CDR3 length is 11 residues. Trimming removed 6 bases at V and 7 bases at J, with 9 bases between. In germline, CDR1 is MNHNS, CDR2 SASEGT. CDR3 in amino acids: CASSELRTQYF. CDR3 in DNA: TGTGCCAGCAGCGAGCTGCGGACCCAGTACTTC.

In its sample, this clonotype was seen many times. V and J are TRBV2 and TRBJ2-2; D may match TRBD1 or TRBD2 (7 bases each). V gave up 2 bases and J gave up 6 bases, with 16 bases separating them. Germline lookup yields CDR1 SNHLY and CDR2 FYNNEI. The CDR3 spans 16 residues. CDR3 in amino acids: CASSEWEGAISGELFF. The CDR3 bases are TGTGCCAGCAGTGAATGGGAGGGGGCCATTTCCGGGGAGCTGTTTTTT.

This clonotype showed up many times. This chain connects TRBV6-1 to TRBJ2-7, with 7 bases that match TRBD1. With 6 bases clipped from V and 5 bases from J, the junction kept 7 bases outside the gene matches. CDR3 length equals 13 residues. Looked up from germline, CDR1 is MNHNS and CDR2 is SASEGT. The CDR3 loop reads CASRQDRVDEQYF. The CDR3 DNA sequence: TGTGCCAGCAGACAAGACAGGGTGGACGAGCAGTACTTC.

This clonotype was detected ten times or more. This chain connects TRBV7-9 to TRBJ2-7; unclear D gene. V was clipped by 7 bases and J by 4 bases, with 11 bases between them. This CDR3 contains 12 residues. Per germline, CDR1 SEHNR and CDR2 FQNEAQ (reference sequence). The CDR3 nucleotides are TGTGCCAGCACCTGGGGTGGGTACGAGCAGTACTTC. It specifies CASTWGGYEQYF.

The CDR3 here is CASSERSGFVYTF. DNA of the CDR3: TGTGCCAGCAGTGAAAGGTCGGGGTTCGTCTACACCTTC. The gene calls are TRBV6-2 or TRBV6-3 and TRBJ1-2; D not resolved. CDR3 length equals 13 residues. Germline CDR1 and CDR2: MNHEY and SVGEGT. The ends were cut back, 5 bases at V and 10 bases at J, with 17 bases in the middle.